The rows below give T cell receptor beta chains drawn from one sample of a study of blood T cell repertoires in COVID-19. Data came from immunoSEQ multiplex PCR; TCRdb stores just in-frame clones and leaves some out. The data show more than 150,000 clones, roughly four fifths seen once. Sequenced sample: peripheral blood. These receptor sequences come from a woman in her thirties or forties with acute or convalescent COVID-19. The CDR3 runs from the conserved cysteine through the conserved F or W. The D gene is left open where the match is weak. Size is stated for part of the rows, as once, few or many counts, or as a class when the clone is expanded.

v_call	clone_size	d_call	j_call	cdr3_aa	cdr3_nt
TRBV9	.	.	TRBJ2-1	CASRVGHEQFF	TGTGCCAGCAGAGTGGGCCATGAGCAGTTCTTC
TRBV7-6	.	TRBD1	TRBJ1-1	CASSLGDRIGPEAFF	TGTGCCAGCAGCTTAGGGGACAGGATTGGACCTGAAGCTTTCTTT
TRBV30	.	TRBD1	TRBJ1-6	CAWTGQGDSPLHF	TGTGCCTGGACGGGGCAGGGGGATTCACCCCTCCACTTT
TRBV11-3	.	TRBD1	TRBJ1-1	CASSPRTGTEAFF	TGTGCCAGCAGCCCCAGGACAGGGACTGAAGCTTTCTTT
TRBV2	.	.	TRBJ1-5	CASSNRRNQPQHF	TGTGCCAGCTCGAACAGACGCAATCAGCCCCAGCATTTT
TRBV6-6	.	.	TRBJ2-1	CASSYTDEQFF	TGTGCCAGCAGCTACACTGATGAGCAGTTCTTC
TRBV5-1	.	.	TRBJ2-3	CASSFRRADTQYF	TGCGCCAGCAGCTTCCGGAGAGCAGATACGCAGTATTTT
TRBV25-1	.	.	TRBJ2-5	CASGSSMGGTQYF	TGTGCCAGCGGAAGTTCCATGGGGGGGACCCAGTACTTC
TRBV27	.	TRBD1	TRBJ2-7	CASRPRQGASYEQYF	TGTGCCAGCAGGCCTAGACAGGGGGCCTCCTACGAGCAGTACTTC
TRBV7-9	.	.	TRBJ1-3	CASSFPGSGNTIYF	TGTGCCAGCAGCTTCCCAGGGTCCGGAAACACCATATATTTT
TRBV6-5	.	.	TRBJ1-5	CASSSLGQGPNQPQHF	TGTGCCAGCAGTTCCTTGGGGCAGGGGCCCAATCAGCCCCAGCATTTT
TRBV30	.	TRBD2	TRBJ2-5	CAWSVGLAGETQYF	TGTGCCTGGAGTGTAGGACTAGCGGGAGAGACCCAGTACTTC
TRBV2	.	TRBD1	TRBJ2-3	CASSETQGDRGTDTQYF	TGTGCCAGCAGTGAAACCCAGGGGGACAGGGGGACAGATACGCAGTATTTT
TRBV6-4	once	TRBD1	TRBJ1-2	CASSDGRQGDYGYTF	TGTGCCAGCAGTGACGGCCGACAGGGAGACTATGGCTACACCTTC
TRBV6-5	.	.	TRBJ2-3	CASKVQGGSTQYF	TGTGCCAGCAAGGTCCAGGGGGGATCTACGCAGTATTTT
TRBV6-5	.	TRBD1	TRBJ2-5	CASRVTGGAETQYF	TGTGCCAGCAGGGTCACAGGGGGCGCAGAGACCCAGTACTTC
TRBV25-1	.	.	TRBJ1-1	CASSDGTLRGEAFF	TGTGCCAGCAGTGATGGAACTTTAAGGGGTGAAGCTTTCTTT
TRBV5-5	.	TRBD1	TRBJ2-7	CASSAQGTGTYEQYF	TGTGCCAGCAGCGCGCAGGGGACAGGGACCTACGAGCAGTACTTC
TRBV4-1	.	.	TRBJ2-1	CASSQGEALNEQFF	TGCGCCAGCAGCCAAGGGGAGGCCCTCAATGAGCAGTTCTTC
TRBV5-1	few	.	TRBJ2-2	CASSPLANTGELFF	TGCGCCAGCAGCCCCCTAGCGAACACCGGGGAGCTGTTTTTT
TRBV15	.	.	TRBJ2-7	CATSIGTFSYEQYF	TGTGCCACCAGCATCGGGACATTCTCCTACGAGCAGTACTTC
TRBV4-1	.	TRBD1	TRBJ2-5	CASSQPGQMGETQYF	TGCGCCAGCAGCCAACCGGGACAGATGGGGGAGACCCAGTACTTC
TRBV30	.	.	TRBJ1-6	CAWNSGTLFSPLHF	TGTGCCTGGAATAGCGGGACTTTGTTCTCACCCCTCCACTTT
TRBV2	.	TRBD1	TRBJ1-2	CASSRQGTDGYTF	TGTGCCAGCAGTCGACAGGGGACGGATGGCTACACCTTC
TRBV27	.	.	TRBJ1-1	CASSQTQVVGTEAFF	TGTGCCAGCAGCCAAACACAGGTCGTGGGAACTGAAGCTTTCTTT
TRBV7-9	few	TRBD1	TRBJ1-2	CASSPGQRYGYTF	TGTGCCAGCAGCCCGGGACAGAGATATGGCTACACCTTC
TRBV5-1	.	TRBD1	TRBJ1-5	CASSLGTGANQPQHF	TGCGCCAGCAGCTTGGGGACAGGGGCGAATCAGCCCCAGCATTTT
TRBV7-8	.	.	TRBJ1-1	CASSLVRGNTEAFF	TGTGCCAGCAGCTTAGTACGGGGGAACACTGAAGCTTTCTTT
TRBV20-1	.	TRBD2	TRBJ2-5	CSASALLSGGLQETQYF	TGCAGTGCTAGTGCCCTTCTAAGCGGGGGGCTTCAAGAGACCCAGTACTTC
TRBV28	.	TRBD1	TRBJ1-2	CASRQTKTGGYYGYTF	TGTGCCAGCAGACAGACCAAGACAGGGGGCTACTATGGCTACACCTTC
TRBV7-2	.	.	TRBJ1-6	CASSLLEGSGLHF	TGTGCCAGCAGCTTATTAGAGGGATCTGGCCTCCACTTT
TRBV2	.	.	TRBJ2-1	CASRDYYNEQFF	TGTGCCAGCAGGGACTACTACAATGAGCAGTTCTTC
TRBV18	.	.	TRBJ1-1	CASSPGAPVEAFF	TGTGCCAGCTCACCGGGGGCCCCCGTTGAAGCTTTCTTT
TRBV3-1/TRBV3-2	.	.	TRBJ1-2	CASSQDLGRGVDGYTF	TGTGCCAGCAGCCAAGATCTGGGCAGGGGTGTGGATGGCTACACCTTC
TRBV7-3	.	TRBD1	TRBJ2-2	CASSSWTGTSNTGELFF	TGTGCCAGCAGCTCGTGGACAGGCACCTCGAACACCGGGGAGCTGTTTTTT
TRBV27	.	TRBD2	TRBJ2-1	CASSLGGSNEQFF	TGTGCCAGCAGTTTGGGGGGGAGTAATGAGCAGTTCTTC
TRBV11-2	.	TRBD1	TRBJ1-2	CASSKDRGNYGYTF	TGTGCCAGCAGCAAAGACAGGGGGAACTATGGCTACACCTTC
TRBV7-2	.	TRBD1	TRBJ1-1	CASSITGTGTTEAFF	TGTGCCAGCAGCATTACCGGGACAGGGACCACTGAAGCTTTCTTT
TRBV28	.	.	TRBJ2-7	CASSDSGAGGRYEQYF	TGTGCCAGCAGCGACAGTGGGGCCGGAGGGCGATACGAGCAGTACTTC
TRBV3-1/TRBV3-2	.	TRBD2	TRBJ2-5	CASSPGGGGGETQYF	TGTGCCAGCAGCCCTGGTGGGGGGGGAGGAGAGACCCAGTACTTC
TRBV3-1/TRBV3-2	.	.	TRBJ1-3	CASSQTGWARNTIYF	TGTGCCAGCAGCCAAACAGGGTGGGCTAGAAACACCATATATTTT
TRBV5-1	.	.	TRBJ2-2	CASSTMGQNTGELFF	TGCGCCAGCAGCACAATGGGACAAAACACCGGGGAGCTGTTTTTT
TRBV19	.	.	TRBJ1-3	CASATGLSGNTIYF	TGTGCCAGCGCTACGGGTTTATCTGGAAACACCATATATTTT
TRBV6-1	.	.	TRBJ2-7	CASSEQTGQYF	TGTGCCAGCAGTGAACAGACAGGACAGTACTTC
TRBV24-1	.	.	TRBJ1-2	CATSKTAYGYTF	TGTGCCACCAGTAAGACAGCCTATGGCTACACCTTC
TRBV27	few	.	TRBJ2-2	CASIGSGELFF	TGTGCCAGCATTGGCTCCGGGGAGCTGTTTTTT
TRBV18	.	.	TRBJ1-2	CASSRQGRGQLFGYTF	TGTGCCAGCTCACGTCAGGGTCGCGGCCAACTATTCGGCTACACCTTC
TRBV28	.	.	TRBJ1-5	CASSSHINQPQHF	TGTGCCAGCAGTTCACACATCAATCAGCCCCAGCATTTT
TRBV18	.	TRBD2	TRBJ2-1	CASSPTSGDSSYNEQFF	TGTGCCAGCTCACCCACTAGCGGGGATAGCTCCTACAATGAGCAGTTCTTC
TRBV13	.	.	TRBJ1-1	CASSLGSAGNTEAFF	TGTGCCAGCAGCTTGGGTTCAGCAGGGAACACTGAAGCTTTCTTT
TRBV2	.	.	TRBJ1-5	CASKPLYSNQPQHF	TGTGCCAGCAAGCCCCTTTATAGCAATCAGCCCCAGCATTTT
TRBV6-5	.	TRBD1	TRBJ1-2	CASSYSRGRSYGYTF	TGTGCCAGCAGTTACTCGAGGGGGCGAAGCTATGGCTACACCTTC
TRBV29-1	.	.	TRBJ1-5	CSVGIQGNQPQHF	TGCAGCGTTGGAATCCAGGGGAATCAGCCCCAGCATTTT
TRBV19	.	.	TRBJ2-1	CASSIVLGEVNEQFF	TGTGCCAGTAGTATAGTATTGGGGGAGGTCAATGAGCAGTTCTTC
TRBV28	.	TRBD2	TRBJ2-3	CASSLNGGAPDTQYF	TGTGCCAGCAGTTTGAACGGGGGGGCCCCAGATACGCAGTATTTT
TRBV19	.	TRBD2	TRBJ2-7	CASSMSAGGHYEQYF	TGTGCCAGTAGTATGTCGGCGGGAGGGCACTACGAGCAGTACTTC
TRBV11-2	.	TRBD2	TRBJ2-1	CASSLGASGRAQFF	TGTGCCAGCAGCTTAGGTGCTAGCGGGAGGGCCCAGTTCTTC
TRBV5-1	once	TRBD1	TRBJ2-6	CASTQEQGNSGANVLTF	TGCGCCAGCACGCAGGAACAGGGGAATTCAGGGGCCAACGTCCTGACTTTC
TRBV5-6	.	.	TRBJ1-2	CASSLGPQRHYGYTF	TGTGCCAGCAGCTTGGGCCCCCAGCGACACTATGGCTACACCTTC
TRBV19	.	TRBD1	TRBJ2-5	CASSSTGGQVTQYF	TGTGCCAGTAGTTCGACAGGGGGCCAGGTGACCCAGTACTTC